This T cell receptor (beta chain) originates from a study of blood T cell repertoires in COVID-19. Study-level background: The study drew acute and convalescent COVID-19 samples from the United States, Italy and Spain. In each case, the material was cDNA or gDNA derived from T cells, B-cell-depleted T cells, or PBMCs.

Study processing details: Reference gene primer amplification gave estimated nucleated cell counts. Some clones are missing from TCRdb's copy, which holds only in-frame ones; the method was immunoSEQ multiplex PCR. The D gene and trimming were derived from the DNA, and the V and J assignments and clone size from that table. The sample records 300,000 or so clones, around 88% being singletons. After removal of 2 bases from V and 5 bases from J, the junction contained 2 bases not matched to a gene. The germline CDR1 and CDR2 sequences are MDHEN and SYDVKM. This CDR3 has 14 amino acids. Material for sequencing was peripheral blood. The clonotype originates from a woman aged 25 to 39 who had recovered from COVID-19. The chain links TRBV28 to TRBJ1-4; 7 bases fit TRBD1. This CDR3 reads CASSLGTANEKLFF. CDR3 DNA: TGTGCCAGCAGTTTAGGGACAGCAAATGAAAAACTGTTTTTT.